The 21 T cell receptor beta chains below all came from one sample that was sequenced in a study of blood T cell repertoires in COVID-19. TCRdb's copy holds only in-frame clones and misses some; the assay was immunoSEQ multiplex PCR. This repertoire shows 540,000 or so clones, approximately 88% found once; its top ten account for 7.5% to 9%. The sequenced sample consisted of peripheral blood. The receptors were gathered from a woman aged 45-65 years with COVID-19, enrolled during active disease.

The rearrangement joins TRBV19 to TRBJ2-7; D is perhaps TRBD1 (5 bases). Trimming took 2 bases from V and 4 from J, leaving 12 bases between them. The germline gives CDR1 LNHDA, CDR2 SQIVND (reference sequence). The length of the CDR3 is 14 residues. CDR3 sequence: CASSIQGTAYEQYF. The CDR3 bases are TGTGCCAGTAGTATACAGGGTACCGCTTACGAGCAGTACTTC.

In regard to this clone: The sample has other DNA sequences that encode this CDR3 too. The chain joins TRBV5-1 to TRBJ1-1, with a tentative D call TRBD1 (6 bases). Deletions cut 2 bases from V and 0 bases from J, with 8 bases between. This CDR3 comprises 14 residues. From germline, CDR1 is SGHRS and CDR2 YFSETQ. The CDR3 nucleotides are TGCGCCAGCAGCTTTCAGGGGATGAACACTGAAGCTTTCTTT. It codes for CASSFQGMNTEAFF.

The chain links TRBV7-9 to TRBJ2-2; 11 bases are a match to TRBD1. CDR1 and CDR2 from the germline V gene are SEHNR and FQNEAQ (reference sequence). The CDR3 loop spans 17 amino acids. V dropped 5 bases and J dropped 7; count of bases not matched to a gene: 12. The CDR3: CASSPTLGQGAVGELFF. In DNA, the CDR3 is TGTGCCAGCAGCCCCACCCTTGGACAGGGGGCCGTCGGGGAGCTGTTTTTT.

This clone turned up a few times. The chain carries TRBV30 and TRBJ2-7; D is unresolved. Per the germline V gene, CDR1 is GTSNPN and CDR2 is SVGIG (reference sequence). V lost 3 bases to trimming and J lost 4 bases, with 16 bases between them. The CDR3 length is 14 residues. The CDR3: CAWRGVAELYEQYF. CDR3 in DNA: TGTGCCTGGAGAGGAGTGGCCGAACTTTACGAGCAGTACTTC.

J is TRBJ2-1 and V is TRBV4-1; 8 nucleotides align to TRBD2. This CDR3 region has 17 residues. V lost 0 bases, J lost 6 bases, and 10 bases stayed unmatched. Germline V gene sequence: CDR1 MGHRA, CDR2 YSYEKL. CDR3: CASSQDHSGLARNEQFF. DNA of the CDR3: TGCGCCAGCAGCCAAGACCACTCAGGACTAGCTCGCAATGAGCAGTTCTTC.

CDR3 region: CASSLGDRRYEWQYF. The CDR3 coding sequence is TGTGCCAGCAGCTTGGGGGACAGGAGGTACGAGTGGCAGTACTTC. This sequence joins TRBV7-9 and TRBJ2-7, with 8 positions matching TRBD1. The CDR3 sequence is 15 residues long. CDR1 and CDR2 from the germline V gene are SEHNR and FQNEAQ (reference sequence). V trimming: 3 bases; J trimming: 9 bases; junction bases outside the gene matches: 13.

The chain couples TRBV5-6 to TRBJ2-1; weak D call: TRBD2 (5 bases). This CDR3 spans 12 amino acids. Trimming took 3 bases from V and 7 from J, leaving 8 bases between them. The germline gives CDR1 SGHDT, CDR2 YYEEEE. This chain's CDR3 is CASSYPGNEQFF. The DNA for the CDR3 is TGTGCCAGCAGCTACCCGGGGAATGAGCAGTTCTTC.

This chain uses TRBV10-3 with TRBJ1-1, with TRBD1 identical over 8 bases. V shed 5 bases and J 6 bases; nucleotides not matched to a gene: 11. The germline V gene encodes CDR1 ENHRY and CDR2 SYGVKD. The CDR3 is made up of 15 amino acids. The CDR3, as DNA: TGTGCCATCAGTCCGACCGGGACAGGTTCGTCTGAAGCTTTCTTT. Its protein is CAISPTGTGSSEAFF.

The J gene is TRBJ2-1, the V gene TRBV4-2; 7 bases map to TRBD2. V lost 1 base to trimming and J lost 7 bases; unmatched junction nucleotides: 4. The CDR3 is made up of 14 amino acids. Germline CDR1 and CDR2: LGHNA and YNFKEQ. This CDR3 is CASSQVLARNEQFF. The CDR3 coding sequence is TGTGCCAGCAGCCAAGTACTAGCGAGAAATGAGCAGTTCTTC.

Details on this clone: The same CDR3 also results from other DNA sequences found in this sample. The gene calls are TRBV9 and TRBJ1-1; no reliable D call. Trimming left V 0 bases short and J 5 bases short, with 8 bases between. The length of the CDR3 is 13 residues. The germline V gene encodes CDR1 SGDLS and CDR2 YYNGEE. The CDR3 coding sequence is TGTGCCAGCAGCGTAGTGGGGAGTACTGAAGCTTTCTTT. It translates to CASSVVGSTEAFF.

Concerning this clone: This sample also contains other DNA sequences that code for the same CDR3. The chain recombines TRBV30 with TRBJ1-5; unclear D gene. V lost 0 bases and J 2 bases, leaving 5 bases between the germline ends. CDR1 and CDR2 from the germline V gene are GTSNPN and SVGIG (reference sequence). The CDR3 totals 13 residues. CDR3 nucleotides: TGTGCCTGGAGTGTAACAGGCAATCAGCCCCAGCATTTT. Its protein is CAWSVTGNQPQHF.

V is TRBV24-1 and J is TRBJ2-3, with 12 bases lining up with TRBD1. Germline CDR1 KGHDR, CDR2 SFDVKD. Losses at the gene ends were 9 bases for V and 3 bases for J; bases not matched to a gene: 6. This CDR3 has 15 residues. Here the CDR3 DNA reads TGTGCCACCTCCGGGACAGGGGGCAGAACAGATACGCAGTATTTT. As protein: CATSGTGGRTDTQYF.

The chain has TRBV19 and TRBJ1-1; D uncertain. Deletions cut 11 bases from V and 0 bases from J, with 16 bases between. Germline assignment: CDR1 LNHDA and CDR2 SQIVND (reference sequence). The length of the CDR3 is 14 residues. CDR3 in amino acids: CACQGLLLNTEAFF. For the CDR3, the DNA is TGTGCCTGCCAAGGACTACTCCTGAACACTGAAGCTTTCTTT.

This clone was counted between two and nine times. The V and J genes are TRBV11-1 and TRBJ2-3; D perhaps matches TRBD1 (6 bases). V was trimmed by 0 bases and J by 0 bases, leaving 13 bases between them. This CDR3 contains 17 residues. The V gene's germline CDR1 is SGHAT and CDR2 FQDESV (reference sequence). CDR3 protein: CASSLAGQLTSTDTQYF. The DNA for the CDR3 is TGTGCCAGCAGCTTAGCAGGACAGCTGACTAGCACAGATACGCAGTATTTT.

The chain employs TRBV6-5 and TRBJ2-2, with D perhaps TRBD2 (6 bases). The CDR3 runs to 13 residues. Germline CDR1 and CDR2: MNHEY and SVGAGI. Between the trimmed V and J ends, which lost 6 bases and 6 bases, there was a span of 11 bases. CDR3 nucleotide sequence: TGTGCCAGCAGGCGGGACGGGGCCGGGGAGCTGTTTTTT. It specifies CASRRDGAGELFF.

Points on this clone: The identical CDR3 is also encoded by other nucleotide sequences in the sample. The V and J genes are TRBV11-2 and TRBJ2-3, with 10 bases aligning to TRBD2. V lost 4 bases, J lost 3 bases, and 4 bases stayed unmatched. The CDR3 is 15 amino acids. Germline loops: CDR1 SGHAT, CDR2 FQNNGV. CDR3 in DNA: TGTGCCAGCAGCTCAAGCGGGGGGGCAACAGATACGCAGTATTTT. It yields the protein CASSSSGGATDTQYF.

This sequence joins TRBV19 and TRBJ1-2; 9 bases map to TRBD1. Germline trimming cut 7 bases from V and 7 bases from J; bases unmatched to any gene: 13. The CDR3 has 15 amino acids. Per germline, CDR1 LNHDA and CDR2 SQIVND (reference sequence). The CDR3 spells CASTGQGLHIFGYTF. CDR3 bases: TGTGCCAGTACGGGACAGGGCCTTCATATTTTTGGCTACACCTTC.

This chain uses TRBV5-1 with TRBJ2-1; D gene ambiguous. The CDR3 totals 14 residues. The germline gives CDR1 SGHRS, CDR2 YFSETQ. The germline V and J ends were trimmed by 3 bases and 7 bases, with 14 bases remaining between them. CDR3 amino acids: CASSWVTPWNEQFF. The DNA for the CDR3 is TGCGCCAGCAGCTGGGTGACTCCATGGAATGAGCAGTTCTTC.

The V call is TRBV30, the J call TRBJ2-7, with a possible D match to TRBD1 (6 bases). Germline CDR1 reads GTSNPN; CDR2 reads SVGIG (reference sequence). This CDR3 has 16 amino acids. Trimming removed 5 bases from V and 6 bases from J, with 26 bases in between. CDR3 nucleotides: TGTGCCTGGGGGCGACGCGTCCGGGACATAAAAGGCGAGCAGTACTTC. Its translation is CAWGRRVRDIKGEQYF. Complete variable domain (other parts from reference TRBV30 and TRBJ2-7): SQTIHQWPATLVQPVGSPLSLECTVEGTSNPNLYWYRQAAGRGLQLLFYSVGIGQISSEVPQNLSASRPQDRQFILSSKKLLLSDSGFYLCAWGRRVRDIKGEQYFGPGTRLTVT.

J is TRBJ1-6 and V is TRBV30; D is unclear. V shed 4 bases and J shed 5 bases, with 15 bases lying between them. The CDR3 is 15 amino acids. Germline CDR1 and CDR2: GTSNPN and SVGIG (reference sequence). The CDR3 here is CAWNSVSLDNSPLHF. The CDR3 bases are TGTGCCTGGAATTCAGTCAGTCTGGATAATTCACCCCTCCACTTT.

The chain uses TRBV19 and TRBJ1-4, with 8 bases fitting TRBD1. The CDR3 has 16 amino acids. The germline CDR1 and CDR2 sequences are LNHDA and SQIVND (reference sequence). The DNA for the CDR3 is TGTGCTACAAGTGGATGGACAGGGCTGACTAATGAAAAACTGTTTTTT. Translated, it gives CATSGWTGLTNEKLFF. The full variable domain, with the rest looked up from reference TRBV19 and TRBJ1-4, is DGGITQSPKYLFRKEGQNVTLSCEQNLNHDAMYWYRQDPGQGLRLIYYSQIVNDFQKGDIAEGYSVSREKKESFPLTVTSAQKNPTAFYLCATSGWTGLTNEKLFFGSGTQLSVL.